Presented here are 27 T cell receptor beta chains from one specimen sequenced in a study of early T cells in non-severe SARS-CoV-2 infection. TCRdb passed the 5' RACE reads through MiXCR, listing each CDR3 protein once. The sample records tens of thousands of distinct CDR3 sequences, roughly 16% being singletons. Material: whole blood. These receptors were obtained from an adult who was a healthcare worker with PCR-confirmed SARS-CoV-2 infection or an uninfected control (not recorded which).

Note on this clonotype: Compared with germline, one end of the junction differs, possibly owing to a read error. V and J are TRBV7-9 and TRBJ1-2; D gene unclear. Germline-derived CDR1 and CDR2 are SEHNR and FQNEAQ (reference sequence). The CDR3 spans 14 residues. CDR3 residues: CANSPREGNYGYTF. The CDR3 nucleotides are TGTGCCAACAGCCCCCGGGAGGGAAACTACGGCTACACCTTC.

The V call is TRBV7-3, the J call TRBJ2-1; D not resolved. In germline, CDR1 is SGHTA, CDR2 FQGTGA. Trimming removed 1 base at V and 0 bases at J, with 7 bases between. This CDR3 is 15 amino acids long. The CDR3 region is CASSLIASSYNEQFF. CDR3 nucleotide sequence: TGTGCCAGCAGCTTAATTGCGAGCTCCTACAATGAGCAGTTCTTC. Variable domain in full (rest from reference TRBV7-3 and TRBJ2-1): GAGVSQTPSNKVTEKGKYVELRCDPISGHTALYWYRQSLGQGPEFLIYFQGTGAADDSGLPNDRFFAVRPEGSVSTLKIQRTERGDSAVYLCASSLIASSYNEQFFGPGTRLTVL.

This clonotype was counted many times. The V and J genes are TRBV7-9 and TRBJ2-1; no clear D gene. Trimming pared 2 bases from V and 5 bases from J, leaving 4 bases between. The CDR3 sequence is 12 residues long. The germline V gene encodes CDR1 SEHNR and CDR2 FQNEAQ (reference sequence). The CDR3 loop reads CASSLRNNEQFF. CDR3 nucleotides: TGTGCCAGCAGCTTAAGGAACAATGAGCAGTTCTTC. Drawing the rest from reference TRBV7-9 and TRBJ2-1, the complete variable domain is DTGVSQNPRHKITKRGQNVTFRCDPISEHNRLYWYRQTLGQGPEFLTYFQNEAQLEKSRLLSDRFSAERPKGSFSTLEIQRTEQGDSAMYLCASSLRNNEQFFGPGTRLTVL.

As for this clonotype: A junction boundary mismatches the germline segment, possibly from a read error. This sequence joins TRBV7-7 and TRBJ2-5, with a weak D call TRBD1 (5 bases). The germline CDR1 and CDR2 sequences are SSHAT and FNYEAQ (reference sequence). The CDR3 is 13 residues long. The CDR3 here is CASSVRGQGTQYF. In nucleotides, the CDR3 is TGTGCTAGCAGCGTACGAGGCCAGGGGACCCAGTACTTC.

This clonotype has just a few counts. The V gene is TRBV27, the J gene TRBJ2-7, with D unclear. V lost 3 bases, J lost 6 bases, and 12 bases lay in between. This CDR3 spans 13 amino acids. Germline CDR1 is MNHEY and CDR2 is SMNVEV (reference sequence). In DNA form, the CDR3 reads TGTGCCAGCAGTTTTAGGACGACCGGCGAGCAGTACTTC. Protein product: CASSFRTTGEQYF.

This clonotype turned up a few times. This sequence joins TRBV6-5 and TRBJ2-5; 7 bases are a match to TRBD1. Germline CDR1 reads MNHEY; CDR2 reads SVGAGI. This CDR3 is built from 14 residues. Unmatched junction bases numbered 9, after V lost 6 bases and J lost 5 bases. The CDR3 loop reads CASSSTGLRETQYF. CDR3 bases: TGTGCCAGCAGCTCGACAGGGTTAAGGGAGACCCAGTACTTC.

This clonotype showed up just a few times. This rearrangement joins TRBV27 to TRBJ2-7, with 9 nucleotides matching TRBD1. The CDR3 has 11 residues. Germline V gene lookup returns CDR1 MNHEY and CDR2 SMNVEV (reference sequence). Losses at the gene ends were 5 bases for V and 12 bases for J; bases not matched to a gene: 5. The CDR3 sequence: CASSTGTGWYF. CDR3 DNA sequence: TGTGCCAGCAGTACCGGGACAGGGTGGTACTTC.

The V and J genes are TRBV6-2 or TRBV6-3 and TRBJ2-5, with D possibly matching TRBD2 (7 bases). V was trimmed by 2 bases and J by 1 base, leaving 11 bases between them. The germline CDR1 and CDR2 sequences are MNHEY and SVGEGT. The CDR3 contains 15 residues. The CDR3, as DNA: TGTGCCAGCAGTTACGGGGGGGGCCCCCAAGAGACCCAGTACTTC. It yields the protein CASSYGGGPQETQYF.

This clonotype was seen repeatedly, ten times or more. This sequence joins TRBV7-6 and TRBJ2-1; 7 nucleotides match TRBD2. CDR3 length: 15 residues. The ends lost 8 bases at V and 4 bases at J; junction bases unmatched: 11. CDR1 is SGHVS and CDR2 is FNYEAQ in the germline V gene. The CDR3 sequence: CASGESGLHYNEQFF. The CDR3 region has the DNA TGTGCCAGCGGCGAGTCGGGACTACATTACAATGAGCAGTTCTTC. Full variable domain (missing parts from reference TRBV7-6 and TRBJ2-1): GAGVSQSPRYKVTKRGQDVALRCDPISGHVSLYWYRQALGQGPEFLTYFNYEAQQDKSGLPNDRFSAERPEGSISTLTIQRTEQRDSAMYRCASGESGLHYNEQFFGPGTRLTVL.

This clonotype was seen once. CDR3 sequence (DNA): TGCAGTGCTAGAAAACTAGCGTTTCAAGAGACCCAGTACTTC. Translated: CSARKLAFQETQYF. The chain joins TRBV20-1 to TRBJ2-5, with TRBD2 matching over 7 bases. The CDR3 extends over 14 amino acids. Per germline, CDR1 DFQATT and CDR2 SNEGSKA (reference sequence). V shed 2 bases, J shed 2 bases, and the junction held 5 bases outside the gene matches.

The chain recombines TRBV9 with TRBJ1-6; maybe TRBD1 (5 bases). The germline V and J ends were trimmed by 4 bases and 7 bases, with 15 bases remaining between them. The CDR3 extends over 15 amino acids. Germline V gene data show CDR1 as SGDLS and CDR2 as YYNGEE. CDR3 loop: CASSRQSLGNSPLHF. In DNA, the CDR3 is TGTGCCAGCAGCCGACAGTCTTTGGGGAATTCACCCCTCCACTTT. Full variable domain (rest looked up from reference TRBV9 and TRBJ1-6): DSGVTQTPKHLITATGQRVTLRCSPRSGDLSVYWYQQSLDQGLQFLIQYYNGEERAKGNILERFSAQQFPDLHSELNLSSLELGDSALYFCASSRQSLGNSPLHFGNGTRLTVT.

V usage is TRBV6-6 and J usage is TRBJ2-4; D is perhaps TRBD2 (5 bases). The CDR3 runs to 16 residues. V was trimmed by 7 bases and J by 0 bases, leaving 16 bases between them. Germline V gives CDR1 MNHNY, CDR2 SVGAGI (reference sequence). The CDR3 spells CASTPRDLLAKNIQYF. CDR3 DNA sequence: TGTGCCAGCACTCCGAGGGATTTACTAGCCAAAAACATTCAGTACTTC.

This clonotype was detected a few times. V is TRBV19 and J is TRBJ2-2, with 12 bases fitting TRBD1. Germline V gene data show CDR1 as LNHDA and CDR2 as SQIVND (reference sequence). The CDR3 totals 14 residues. J lost 7 bases, V lost 4 bases, and 1 base had no gene match. The CDR3 here is CASSRDRGLGELFF. CDR3 DNA sequence: TGTGCCAGTAGTAGGGACAGGGGGCTCGGGGAGCTGTTTTTT.

This clonotype came up many times. The CDR3 region has the DNA TGTGCCAGCAGCGGACAGGGTACCGAAGCCTCAGATACGCAGTATTTT. Translating gives CASSGQGTEASDTQYF. This sequence joins TRBV7-9 and TRBJ2-3; TRBD1 matches 8 bases. The V gene end was trimmed by 5 bases and the J gene end by 4 bases; junction bases not matched to a gene: 11. Germline CDR1 reads SEHNR; CDR2 reads FQNEAQ (reference sequence). This CDR3 has 16 amino acids.

This clonotype came up a few times. This chain joins TRBV29-1 and TRBJ2-7; the D gene is possibly TRBD1 (6 bases). The CDR3 is 12 amino acids. Trimming removed 3 bases from V and 3 bases from J, with 9 bases in between. Germline V CDR1 and CDR2: SQVTM, ANQGSEA. CDR3 DNA sequence: TGCAGCGTTGACCAGGGACACTACGAGCAGTACTTC. It specifies CSVDQGHYEQYF.

CDR3 region: CASSQGVRFAFF. The CDR3 region has the DNA TGTGCCAGCAGTCAGGGGGTGCGCTTCGCTTTCTTT. The chain carries TRBV28 and TRBJ1-1, with 7 bases identical to TRBD1. V lost 5 bases, J lost 11 bases, and 8 bases stayed unmatched. The CDR3 runs to 12 residues. Per the germline V gene, CDR1 is MDHEN and CDR2 is SYDVKM.

This clonotype has just a few counts. V and J are TRBV25-1 and TRBJ1-2, with a tentative D call TRBD1 (6 bases). The ends were cut back, 7 bases at V and 6 bases at J, with 12 bases in the middle. The CDR3 runs to 12 residues. Germline V lookup: CDR1 MGHDK, CDR2 SYGVNS. The CDR3 loop is CASTAGAHGYTF. The DNA of the CDR3 is TGTGCCAGCACTGCGGGGGCACATGGCTACACCTTC.

This clonotype was observed many times. The chain recombines TRBV7-2 with TRBJ2-1, with TRBD2 matching 9 bases. Unmatched junction bases numbered 3, after V lost 1 base and J lost 2 bases. The CDR3 totals 16 residues. CDR1 SGHTA and CDR2 FQGNSA come from the germline V gene. CDR3 amino acids: CASSLVGTSTYNEQFF. CDR3 sequence (DNA): TGTGCCAGCAGCTTAGTTGGGACTAGCACCTACAATGAGCAGTTCTTC.

Points on this clonotype: A clone one base away is much larger, so this may be a read error. J is TRBJ2-3 and V is TRBV5-1, with 9 bases fitting TRBD2. CDR3 size: 17 residues. Germline CDR1 and CDR2: SGHRS and YFSETQ. Losses at the gene ends were 0 bases for V and 1 base for J; bases not matched to a gene: 6. The CDR3 loop is CASSLVASGVGTDTQYF. The CDR3 DNA sequence: TGCGCCAGCAGCTTGGTCGCTAGCGGGGTGGGCACAGATACGCAGTATTTT. The complete variable domain, with remaining parts taken from reference TRBV5-1 and TRBJ2-3, reads KAGVTQTPRYLIKTRGQQVTLSCSPISGHRSVSWYQQTPGQGLQFLFEYFSETQRNKGNFPGRFSGRQFSNSRSEMNVSTLELGDSALYLCASSLVASGVGTDTQYFGPGTRLTVL.

This chain links TRBV3-1 with TRBJ2-3; D possibly matches TRBD1 or TRBD2 (6 bases each). Germline V gene data show CDR1 as LGHDT and CDR2 as YNNKEL (reference sequence). V lost 6 bases and J 3 bases, leaving 19 bases between the germline ends. This CDR3 has 16 amino acids. CDR3 sequence: CASRLNLGGGTDTQYF. DNA for the CDR3: TGTGCCAGCAGACTTAATCTTGGAGGGGGAACAGATACGCAGTATTTT.

A few counts support this clonotype. The gene calls are TRBV12-3 or TRBV12-4 and TRBJ2-2; possibly TRBD2 for D (5 bases). The CDR3 is 12 amino acids. V lost 3 bases and J 7 bases, leaving 6 bases between the germline ends. DNA of the CDR3: TGTGCCAGCAGTTTCGGGGACGGGGAGCTGTTTTTT. Its protein is CASSFGDGELFF.

This clonotype was recorded a few times. The CDR3 bases are TGTGCCAGCAGCCTATTAGCGGGGTCAGATACGCAGTATTTT. It is translated as CASSLLAGSDTQYF. This chain uses TRBV7-2 with TRBJ2-3; 8 positions agree with TRBD2. The CDR3 is made up of 14 amino acids. Germline CDR1 SGHTA, CDR2 FQGNSA. V was pared by 5 bases and J by 4 bases, with 5 bases of the junction left unmatched.

This clonotype appeared a few times. This chain links TRBV4-1 with TRBJ2-7; tentatively, D is TRBD1 (5 bases). Germline V lookup: CDR1 MGHRA, CDR2 YSYEKL. The CDR3 is 14 residues long. The V gene lost 1 base and the J gene lost 5 bases, with 12 bases spanning the gap. The CDR3 loop is CASSQGQGINEQYF. For the CDR3, the DNA is TGCGCCAGCAGCCAAGGCCAGGGTATCAACGAGCAGTACTTC.

The chain recombines TRBV12-3 or TRBV12-4 with TRBJ1-1; D remains unclear. The V end lost 2 bases, the J end lost 0 bases, and 10 bases lay between the germline ends. The CDR3 extends over 15 amino acids. The CDR3 DNA is TGTGCCAGCAGTTTACTGGACGGGATGAACACTGAAGCTTTCTTT. Amino acid sequence: CASSLLDGMNTEAFF.

This clonotype occurred a few times. The CDR3 nucleotides are TGTGCCAGCACACACACCGGACAGGGTGGTCAGCCCCAGCATTTT. Amino acids: CASTHTGQGGQPQHF. V gene TRBV6-2 or TRBV6-3 combines with J gene TRBJ1-5; 8 nucleotides line up with TRBD1. The germline gives CDR1 MNHEY, CDR2 SVGEGT. CDR3 length: 15 residues. V lost 7 bases to trimming and J lost 6 bases; unmatched junction nucleotides: 11.

The V call is TRBV19, the J call TRBJ2-7; D is possibly TRBD2 (5 bases). The germline gives CDR1 LNHDA, CDR2 SQIVND (reference sequence). The CDR3 has 14 residues. V dropped 3 bases and J dropped 1 base, with 10 bases sitting between them. In DNA form, the CDR3 reads TGTGCCAGTAGTATCCCAGGAGGTTCCTACGAGCAGTACTTC. This sequence encodes CASSIPGGSYEQYF. The full variable domain, completed using reference TRBV19 and TRBJ2-7, is DGGITQSPKYLFRKEGQNVTLSCEQNLNHDAMYWYRQDPGQGLRLIYYSQIVNDFQKGDIAEGYSVSREKKESFPLTVTSAQKNPTAFYLCASSIPGGSYEQYFGPGTRLTVT.

In its sample, this clonotype was seen a few times. In DNA, the CDR3 is TGTGCCAGCAGTTCACTCTTCGGGACATCTGGAAACACCATATATTTT. Translated: CASSSLFGTSGNTIYF. This chain links TRBV27 with TRBJ1-3, with D perhaps matching TRBD1 (6 bases). This CDR3 spans 16 amino acids. Germline CDR1 and CDR2: MNHEY and SMNVEV (reference sequence). V lost 4 bases and J lost 1, with 14 bases in between.